This passage covers 16 T cell receptor beta chains from one sample sequenced in a study of T cells in Graves' hyperthyroidism and ophthalmopathy. Amplification of TCR beta CDR3 regions used RNA as the template. In the first-round RT-PCR of the TCR CDR3, the HTBI primer set was used. TCRdb re-called the multiplex PCR reads through MiXCR, storing one row per CDR3 protein. The repertoire holds about 250,000 distinct CDR3 sequences, with more than 20% as singletons. Sequenced sample: blood. Receptors were obtained from a woman aged 40 to 50 with Graves' ophthalmopathy.

In this sample, this clonotype turned up once. The chain recombines TRBV12-3 or TRBV12-4 with TRBJ1-1; D is unclear. V lost 4 bases to trimming and J lost 7 bases, with 10 bases between them. This CDR3 comprises 12 residues. The CDR3 region has the DNA TGTGCCAGCAGTTACCCGGACGGTGAAGCTTTCTTT. It yields the protein CASSYPDGEAFF.

This clonotype showed up many times. The genes are TRBV11-1 and TRBJ1-5; 9 bases are a match to TRBD1. The V segment lost 3 bases and the J segment 6 bases; nucleotides outside the gene matches: 9. Per the germline V gene, CDR1 is SGHAT and CDR2 is FQDESV (reference sequence). This CDR3 comprises 16 residues. The CDR3: CASSFGDRAEGQPQHF. The CDR3 bases are TGTGCCAGCAGCTTTGGGGACAGGGCCGAGGGTCAGCCCCAGCATTTT.

In this sample, this clonotype turned up a few times. The chain links TRBV12-3 or TRBV12-4 to TRBJ2-5; 10 bases agree with TRBD2. The CDR3 spans 15 residues. V lost 6 bases, J lost 7 bases, and 11 bases stayed unmatched. The CDR3 region is CASSPTSGYVRTQYF. The DNA of the CDR3 is TGTGCCAGCAGCCCGACTAGCGGGTACGTTCGGACCCAGTACTTC.

In its sample, this clonotype was seen many times. The gene calls are TRBV12-3 or TRBV12-4 and TRBJ2-5; the D gene is possibly TRBD1 (5 bases). Between the trimmed V and J ends, which lost 5 bases and 1 base, there was a span of 20 bases. The CDR3 runs to 17 residues. CDR3 residues: CASSPPSGAETQETQYF. The CDR3 DNA sequence: TGTGCCAGCAGTCCCCCCTCTGGGGCAGAGACCCAAGAGACCCAGTACTTC.

This clonotype was seen at least ten times. The chain uses TRBV12-3 or TRBV12-4 and TRBJ2-5; D possibly corresponds to TRBD1 (5 bases). This CDR3 has 16 residues. V dropped 6 bases and J dropped 5 bases, with 22 bases sitting between them. The CDR3: CASSSPGQGAWETQYF. The DNA for the CDR3 is TGTGCCAGCAGCAGCCCAGGGCAGGGTGCCTGGGAGACCCAGTACTTC.

A remark on this clonotype: One end of the junction fails to match germline, which may point to a read error. The J gene is TRBJ2-2, the V gene TRBV11-1; tentatively, D is TRBD2 (5 bases). Germline V lookup: CDR1 SGHAT, CDR2 FQDESV (reference sequence). The CDR3 sequence is 16 residues long. The CDR3 reads CASSLESVRNTGELSF. In DNA, the CDR3 is TGTGCCAGCAGCTTAGAAAGCGTGAGAAACACCGGGGAGCTGTCTTTT.

V and J are TRBV28 and TRBJ1-1; maybe TRBD1 (6 bases). Germline V gene lookup returns CDR1 MDHEN and CDR2 SYDVKM. Trimming took off 5 bases at V and 0 bases at J, with 16 bases between the two ends. The CDR3 has 16 amino acids. This CDR3 is CASSAPRGQMNTEAFF. The CDR3 DNA sequence: TGTGCCAGCAGTGCGCCCCGCGGACAGATGAACACTGAAGCTTTCTTT.

As regards this clonotype: One base away lies a much larger clone, so this may be a sequencing read error. V is TRBV11-2 and J is TRBJ1-1, with D maybe TRBD1 (6 bases). The V and J ends lost 6 bases and 1 base respectively, with 18 bases between them. This CDR3 contains 16 residues. CDR1 SGHAT and CDR2 FQNNGV come from the germline V gene. CDR3 in amino acids: CASSYQDSPQNTEAFF. CDR3 coding DNA: TGTGCCAGCAGTTATCAGGACAGCCCTCAGAACACTGAAGCTTTCTTT.

This clonotype was detected many times. The gene calls are TRBV6-1 and TRBJ2-2; 7 bases fit TRBD1. The CDR3 spans 16 residues. Per germline, CDR1 MNHNS and CDR2 SASEGT. After removal of 5 bases from V and 3 bases from J, the junction contained 9 bases not matched to a gene. CDR3 sequence (DNA): TGTGCCAGCAGTCCTGCCGGGACAGTACACACCGGGGAGCTGTTTTTT. Residues: CASSPAGTVHTGELFF.

A word on this clonotype: This may be a read error: a much more frequent sequence differs by one nucleotide. The genes are TRBV18 and TRBJ2-7; D possibly corresponds to TRBD2 (6 bases). The CDR3 sequence is 14 residues long. V lost 5 bases, J lost 3 bases, and 14 bases lay in between. The germline V gene encodes CDR1 KGHSH and CDR2 LQKENI. Here the CDR3 reads CASSSIIGSYEQYF. The CDR3 nucleotides read TGTGCCAGCTCATCTATTATCGGGAGCTACGAGCAGTACTTC.

The table lists this clonotype with many counts. The gene calls are TRBV29-1 and TRBJ2-2; D is possibly TRBD2 (5 bases). Between the trimmed V and J ends, which lost 7 bases and 3 bases, there was a span of 15 bases. Looked up from germline, CDR1 is SQVTM and CDR2 is ANQGSEA. This CDR3 has 14 amino acids. The CDR3 loop reads CSDVEGADTGELFF. CDR3 DNA sequence: TGCAGCGACGTTGAAGGAGCGGACACCGGGGAGCTGTTTTTT.

Ten or more counts support this clonotype. The chain carries TRBV2 and TRBJ1-6; D perhaps matches TRBD1 (5 bases). The CDR3 spans 17 residues. Germline values: CDR1 SNHLY, CDR2 FYNNEI. V lost 7 bases, J lost 0 bases, and 16 bases lay in between. The CDR3 bases are TGTGCCAGCATAAGGGACGCGGCTAGCTCCTATAATTCACCCCTCCACTTT. It specifies CASIRDAASSYNSPLHF.

In this sample, this clonotype turned up many times. This rearrangement joins TRBV24-1 to TRBJ2-7; weak D call: TRBD1 (6 bases). The CDR3 loop spans 18 amino acids. The V gene lost 7 bases and the J gene lost 1 base, with 25 bases spanning the gap. Per germline, CDR1 KGHDR and CDR2 SFDVKD. The CDR3 protein is CATSDRRELPTVSYEQYF. CDR3 DNA sequence: TGTGCCACCAGCGACAGGAGAGAGCTACCGACAGTTTCCTACGAGCAGTACTTC.

This chain joins TRBV20-1 and TRBJ2-7; D remains ambiguous. This CDR3 spans 13 amino acids. Trimming cost V 0 bases and J 4 bases, with 10 bases left between them. Germline V gene sequence: CDR1 DFQATT, CDR2 SNEGSKA (reference sequence). This CDR3 is CSARDVRIYEQYF. The DNA for the CDR3 is TGCAGTGCTAGAGACGTCAGGATTTACGAGCAGTACTTC.

This clonotype has ten or more counts. The rearrangement links TRBV20-1 to TRBJ1-2; a possible D gene is TRBD1 (6 bases). This CDR3 has 13 amino acids. V was pared by 3 bases and J by 8 bases, with 16 bases between. CDR1 DFQATT and CDR2 SNEGSKA come from the germline V gene (reference sequence). CDR3 protein: CSARLFQGNGYTF. In nucleotides, the CDR3 is TGCAGTGCTAGGCTGTTCCAGGGGAACGGCTACACCTTC.

This clonotype was recorded at least ten times. The chain is built from TRBV28 and TRBJ2-5; 10 bases line up with TRBD2. This CDR3 comprises 16 residues. Looked up from germline, CDR1 is MDHEN and CDR2 is SYDVKM. J gave up 6 bases and V 1 base, and 8 bases lay outside the gene matches. CDR3 sequence (DNA): TGTGCCAGCAGTTTATCGCCTAGCGGGAGCAGAAAGACCCAGTACTTC. The encoded protein is CASSLSPSGSRKTQYF.